These 3 T cell receptor beta chains originate from one sample sequenced in a study of Ad26.COV2.S vaccination and SARS-CoV-2 variants. Treatment given: around 19 received Ad26.COV2.S at low or high dose, single or two shots; 5 received placebo; per-sample allocation not given. All samples were drawn on day 63, counting from the first vaccine or placebo injection. The assay was immunoSEQ multiplex PCR, and TCRdb's table has in-frame clones only and misses some. The sample lists about 440,000 clones; 90% were seen once. The starting material was peripheral blood, obtained in a trial of Ad26.COV2.S vaccine versus placebo. These receptor sequences come from a person between 18 and 59 years old who received the Ad26.COV2.S COVID-19 vaccine or a placebo.

This chain joins TRBV6-1 and TRBJ2-1; D might be TRBD1 (6 bases). V lost 2 bases and J 6 bases, leaving 11 bases between the germline ends. The CDR3 loop spans 14 amino acids. From germline, CDR1 is MNHNS and CDR2 SASEGT. CDR3 region: CASSEPTGSNEQFF. The CDR3 coding sequence is TGTGCCAGCAGTGAACCGACAGGCTCCAATGAGCAGTTCTTC.

The V and J genes are TRBV28 and TRBJ2-1; D may be TRBD2 (5 bases). Looked up from germline, CDR1 is MDHEN and CDR2 is SYDVKM. The V gene lost 7 bases and the J gene lost 0 bases, with 10 bases spanning the gap. The CDR3 length is 14 residues. As DNA, the CDR3 is TGTGCCAGCAATCGCGGGCCCTCCTACAATGAGCAGTTCTTC. It encodes CASNRGPSYNEQFF. Filled out from reference TRBV28 and TRBJ2-1, the complete variable domain reads DVKVTQSSRYLVKRTGEKVFLECVQDMDHENMFWYRQDPGLGLRLIYFSYDVKMKEKGDIPEGYSVSREKKERFSLILESASTNQTSMYLCASNRGPSYNEQFFGPGTRLTVL.

This sequence joins TRBV27 and TRBJ2-7; D possibly matches TRBD1 or TRBD2 (6 bases each). This CDR3 spans 14 amino acids. Germline-derived CDR1 and CDR2 are MNHEY and SMNVEV (reference sequence). V lost 2 bases and J lost 3, with 11 bases in between. The CDR3 spells CASSLKQGGYEQYF. The CDR3 region has the DNA TGTGCCAGCAGTTTAAAACAGGGAGGCTACGAGCAGTACTTC.